These 25 T cell receptor beta chains share one sample of origin, sequenced in a study of blood T cell repertoires in COVID-19. Sequencing used immunoSEQ multiplex PCR; TCRdb keeps in-frame clones, though not all of them. The table includes approximately 150,000 clones, approximately 79% detected once. Sequences were obtained from peripheral blood. The receptor set was obtained from a man aged 45-65 years with active or convalescent COVID-19.

V usage is TRBV7-6 and J usage is TRBJ2-3; 11 bases are shared with TRBD2. This CDR3 has 15 residues. Looked up from germline, CDR1 is SGHVS and CDR2 is FNYEAQ. The J segment lost 1 base and the V segment lost 5 bases, leaving 2 bases of the junction unmatched. The CDR3 DNA sequence: TGTGCCAGCAGCCAACTAGCGGGAGGCACAGATACGCAGTATTTT. Translated: CASSQLAGGTDTQYF.

This clone was counted a single time. The CDR3 region has the DNA TGTGCCAGCAGCCCAACACACTATAATTCACCCCTCCACTTT. The encoded protein is CASSPTHYNSPLHF. V and J are TRBV3-1 (or the pseudogene TRBV3-2) and TRBJ1-6; D gene unclear. From germline, CDR1 is LGHDT and CDR2 YNNKEL (reference sequence). The CDR3 extends over 14 amino acids. Trimming took 4 bases from V and 3 from J, leaving 7 bases between them.

Here the CDR3 reads CSVTGSGGRERVFF. CDR3 sequence (DNA): TGCAGCGTAACTGGCTCCGGGGGTCGGGAGAGGGTGTTTTTT. The J gene is TRBJ1-4, the V gene TRBV29-1, with D perhaps matching TRBD1 (5 bases). The V end lost 6 bases, the J end lost 15 bases, and 26 bases lay between the germline ends. Looked up from germline, CDR1 is SQVTM and CDR2 is ANQGSEA. The CDR3 runs 14 residues.

This sequence joins TRBV5-1 and TRBJ2-1, with 8 bases identical to TRBD2. The CDR3 length is 15 residues. Unmatched junction bases numbered 8, after V lost 3 bases and J lost 6 bases. Germline V CDR1 and CDR2: SGHRS, YFSETQ. CDR3 residues: CASSSSGLVGNEQFF. The CDR3 DNA follows: TGCGCCAGCAGCTCCTCGGGACTAGTTGGCAATGAGCAGTTCTTC.

The CDR3 sequence: CASRGDRVGYEQYF. The CDR3 DNA is TGTGCCAGCAGGGGGGACAGGGTCGGCTACGAGCAGTACTTC. The V and J genes are TRBV21-1 and TRBJ2-7; the table assigns TRBD1, which was not confirmed against the DNA. TRBV21-1 is recorded as a pseudogene. This CDR3 comprises 14 residues.

The chain joins TRBV7-2 to TRBJ2-3; D ambiguous. CDR1 and CDR2 (germline): SGHTA, FQGNSA. There are 14 residues in the CDR3. Deletions cut 5 bases from V and 4 bases from J, with 13 bases between. The CDR3: CASSPQLGSDTQYF. The CDR3 DNA is TGTGCCAGCAGCCCACAGCTGGGTTCAGATACGCAGTATTTT. Drawing the rest from reference TRBV7-2 and TRBJ2-3, the complete variable domain is GAGVSQSPSNKVTEKGKDVELRCDPISGHTALYWYRQSLGQGLEFLIYFQGNSAPDKSGLPSDRFSAERTGGSVSTLTIQRTQQEDSAVYLCASSPQLGSDTQYFGPGTRLTVL.

This chain connects TRBV7-6 to TRBJ1-1, with D uncertain. V lost 5 bases, J lost 1 base, and 14 bases lay in between. The CDR3 consists of 15 residues. CDR1 SGHVS and CDR2 FNYEAQ come from the germline V gene. For the CDR3, the DNA is TGTGCCAGCAGCCCGGAGGCATCATGGAACACTGAAGCTTTCTTT. As protein: CASSPEASWNTEAFF.

CDR3 amino acids: CASRPTGGGLDEKLFF. DNA for the CDR3: TGTGCCAGCAGGCCGACAGGGGGCGGTCTCGATGAAAAACTGTTTTTT. The V and J genes are TRBV2 and TRBJ1-4, with 10 bases matching TRBD1. Germline trimming cut 6 bases from V and 6 bases from J; bases unmatched to any gene: 10. The CDR3 extends over 16 amino acids. The germline V gene encodes CDR1 SNHLY and CDR2 FYNNEI. The entire variable domain, with the rest obtained from reference TRBV2 and TRBJ1-4, is as follows: EPEVTQTPSHQVTQMGQEVILRCVPISNHLYFYWYRQILGQKVEFLVSFYNNEISEKSEIFDDQFSVERPDGSNFTLKIRSTKLEDSAMYFCASRPTGGGLDEKLFFGSGTQLSVL.

The chain carries TRBV24-1 and TRBJ1-5; D ambiguous. There are 13 residues in the CDR3. V shed 5 bases and J shed 3 bases, with 7 bases lying between them. Looked up from germline, CDR1 is KGHDR and CDR2 is SFDVKD. CDR3: CATSGGFNQPQHF. The CDR3 DNA sequence: TGTGCCACCAGTGGAGGATTCAATCAGCCCCAGCATTTT.

CDR3 protein: CASSLGQRNTEAFF. The CDR3 region has the DNA TGCGCCAGCAGCCTGGGACAACGGAACACTGAAGCTTTCTTT. The chain couples TRBV5-1 to TRBJ1-1, with D perhaps TRBD1 (6 bases). The V gene's germline CDR1 is SGHRS and CDR2 YFSETQ. V lost 4 bases, J lost 1 base, and 11 bases lay in between. The CDR3 is made up of 14 amino acids. Full variable domain (remainder filled in from reference TRBV5-1 and TRBJ1-1): KAGVTQTPRYLIKTRGQQVTLSCSPISGHRSVSWYQQTPGQGLQFLFEYFSETQRNKGNFPGRFSGRQFSNSRSEMNVSTLELGDSALYLCASSLGQRNTEAFFGQGTRLTVV.

This clone has a handful of counts. The V and J genes are TRBV7-9 and TRBJ1-2; tentative D call: TRBD1 (6 bases). The germline CDR1 and CDR2 sequences are SEHNR and FQNEAQ (reference sequence). This CDR3 contains 13 residues. The ends were cut back, 5 bases at V and 4 bases at J, with 11 bases in the middle. CDR3 DNA sequence: TGTGCCAGCAGCCAACAGGGACCCTATGGCTACACCTTC. This sequence encodes CASSQQGPYGYTF. Filled out from reference TRBV7-9 and TRBJ1-2, the complete variable domain reads DTGVSQNPRHKITKRGQNVTFRCDPISEHNRLYWYRQTLGQGPEFLTYFQNEAQLEKSRLLSDRFSAERPKGSFSTLEIQRTEQGDSAMYLCASSQQGPYGYTFGSGTRLTVV.

This clone turned up a few times. This rearrangement joins TRBV6-1 to TRBJ1-1, with 9 bases that match TRBD1. V shed 4 bases, J shed 1 base, and the junction held 7 bases outside the gene matches. Germline CDR1 and CDR2: MNHNS and SASEGT. This CDR3 spans 16 amino acids. The DNA of the CDR3 is TGTGCCAGCAGTGTGGGAAGACAGGGGGGGAACACTGAAGCTTTCTTT. Protein product: CASSVGRQGGNTEAFF.

The CDR3 DNA reads as TGTGCCAGCAGCTCCGGGACAGGGGCCTATGGCTACACCTTC. Residues: CASSSGTGAYGYTF. This chain connects TRBV3-1 (or the pseudogene TRBV3-2) to TRBJ1-2; 10 nucleotides align to TRBD1. V dropped 5 bases and J dropped 4; count of bases not matched to a gene: 4. Germline V CDR1 and CDR2: LGHDT, YNNKEL (reference sequence). The CDR3 loop spans 14 amino acids.

This sequence joins TRBV19 and TRBJ2-7; D may be TRBD1 (6 bases). Trimming shortened V by 10 bases and J by 6 bases, and 22 bases separated the two germline ends. CDR1 and CDR2 (germline): LNHDA, SQIVND (reference sequence). The CDR3 loop spans 14 amino acids. CDR3 nucleotide sequence: TGTGCCACCTCCTCGGGACAACCGAGGAGCGAGCAGTACTTC. Translating gives CATSSGQPRSEQYF.

V usage is TRBV11-2 and J usage is TRBJ2-2; D gene unclear. The germline gives CDR1 SGHAT, CDR2 FQNNGV. V lost 5 bases to trimming and J lost 5 bases, with 15 bases between them. The CDR3 runs 15 residues. The CDR3 bases are TGTGCCAGCAGCCTAACCCGGTCCGATACCGGGGAGCTGTTTTTT. Amino acid sequence: CASSLTRSDTGELFF.

The chain uses TRBV9 and TRBJ2-2; 7 bases fit TRBD2. The CDR3 covers 15 residues. Germline lookup yields CDR1 SGDLS and CDR2 YYNGEE. With V trimmed by 5 bases and J by 1 base, 5 bases remained unmatched. The CDR3: CASRGGLLNTGELFF. The CDR3 nucleotides read TGTGCCAGCAGGGGGGGACTATTGAACACCGGGGAGCTGTTTTTT.

The J gene is TRBJ2-3, the V gene TRBV4-1; tentatively, D is TRBD2 (5 bases). CDR1 is MGHRA, CDR2 YSYEKL, per germline. This CDR3 spans 15 amino acids. V was shortened by 0 bases and J by 0 bases, with 7 bases between the two germline ends. CDR3 amino acids: CASSQEPSSTDTQYF. DNA for the CDR3: TGCGCCAGCAGCCAAGAGCCTAGCAGCACAGATACGCAGTATTTT.

The CDR3 reads CASSFRGRRGGYTF. The CDR3 DNA reads TGTGCCAGCAGCTTTAGGGGGCGGAGGGGTGGCTACACCTTC. The chain has TRBV7-3 and TRBJ1-2, with TRBD1 matching 7 bases. CDR1 is SGHTA, CDR2 FQGTGA, per germline. This CDR3 region has 14 residues. V shed 3 bases and J 7 bases; nucleotides not matched to a gene: 8.

CDR3 in DNA: TGCGCCAGCAGTCCCAATACTACCAATTCCTACGAGCAGTACTTC. It yields the protein CASSPNTTNSYEQYF. The genes are TRBV23-1 and TRBJ2-7; the D is unclear. Being an ORF, TRBV23-1 has a function that is uncertain. This CDR3 has 15 residues. Deletions cut 4 bases from V and 1 base from J, with 14 bases between.

The chain has TRBV27 and TRBJ1-5; 9 bases map to TRBD1. CDR3 length equals 14 residues. J was trimmed by 7 bases and V by 3 bases; bases with no gene match: 4. Germline V lookup: CDR1 MNHEY, CDR2 SMNVEV (reference sequence). The CDR3 DNA reads as TGTGCCAGCAGTTTCGGGACAGGGAACCAGCCCCAGCATTTT. Amino acids: CASSFGTGNQPQHF.

This chain uses TRBV2 with TRBJ2-7, with 8 positions matching TRBD2. The CDR3 spans 15 residues. Looked up from germline, CDR1 is SNHLY and CDR2 is FYNNEI. Trimming at V came to 7 bases and at J to 2 bases, leaving 10 bases not matched to a gene. Here the CDR3 reads CASNFGLAATYEQYF. The CDR3 bases are TGTGCCAGCAATTTTGGACTAGCCGCTACCTACGAGCAGTACTTC.

The chain combines TRBV7-9 with TRBJ2-3, with 10 positions matching TRBD2. Germline V gene sequence: CDR1 SEHNR, CDR2 FQNEAQ (reference sequence). The J segment lost 0 bases and the V segment lost 3 bases, leaving 3 bases of the junction unmatched. The CDR3 sequence is 16 residues long. The DNA for the CDR3 is TGTGCCAGCAGCTTGGGACTAGCGCCTAGCACAGATACGCAGTATTTT. Translation gives CASSLGLAPSTDTQYF.

The chain combines TRBV18 with TRBJ2-7, with D possibly being TRBD1 (6 bases). Trimming removed 0 bases at V and 0 bases at J, with 9 bases between. The CDR3 contains 15 residues. The germline CDR1 and CDR2 sequences are KGHSH and LQKENI. As DNA, the CDR3 is TGTGCCAGCTCACCACCGGGACACGGCTCCTACGAGCAGTACTTC. It specifies CASSPPGHGSYEQYF.

Many counts were recorded for this clone. This sequence joins TRBV10-3 and TRBJ1-6, with a weak D call TRBD1 (5 bases). The V gene lost 1 base and the J gene lost 6 bases, with 7 bases spanning the gap. Germline CDR1 and CDR2: ENHRY and SYGVKD. CDR3 length equals 14 residues. The CDR3 is CAISELGGNSPLHF. The CDR3 DNA sequence: TGTGCCATCAGTGAGTTGGGGGGTAATTCACCCCTCCACTTT.

This clone showed up many times. The chain is built from TRBV28 and TRBJ1-6; TRBD1 agrees at 7 bases. This CDR3 has 14 amino acids. The germline CDR1 and CDR2 sequences are MDHEN and SYDVKM. J gave up 6 bases and V 5 bases, and 4 bases lay outside the gene matches. The DNA for the CDR3 is TGTGCCAGCAGTCTCGCAGGGGGTAATTCACCCCTCCACTTT. Protein: CASSLAGGNSPLHF. Filled out from reference TRBV28 and TRBJ1-6, the complete variable domain reads DVKVTQSSRYLVKRTGEKVFLECVQDMDHENMFWYRQDPGLGLRLIYFSYDVKMKEKGDIPEGYSVSREKKERFSLILESASTNQTSMYLCASSLAGGNSPLHFGNGTRLTVT.